This is a list of T cell receptor beta chains from one sample in a study of blood T cell repertoires in COVID-19. TCRdb's table, derived via immunoSEQ multiplex PCR, lists solely in-frame clones and lacks some. The data contain fewer than 130,000 clones, over 65% of them singletons. The sample consisted of peripheral blood. The receptors shown here come from a woman older than 75 with acute or convalescent COVID-19. Each CDR3 is given with its conserved first and last residue. The D gene is left open where the match is weak. Some rows have no size entry. The others give once, few or many, or a class for an expanded clone.

CDR3nt | CDR3aa | v_gene | d_gene | j_gene | abundance
TGTGCCAGCAGTAGGCTAGCGAGCTACAATGAGCAGTTCTTC | CASSRLASYNEQFF | TRBV5-4 | NA | TRBJ2-1 | NA
TGTGCCAGCAGTTTTCGGGGTCTTAATGAAAAACTGTTTTTT | CASSFRGLNEKLFF | TRBV6-5 | NA | TRBJ1-4 | NA
TGTGCCAGCAGCTTAGTTTCTAGCGGGGGGTATGAGACCCAGTACTTC | CASSLVSSGGYETQYF | TRBV7-8 | TRBD2 | TRBJ2-5 | few
TGTGCCAGCAGTTTACATTCAGATCTCGAGCAGTACTTC | CASSLHSDLEQYF | TRBV12-3/TRBV12-4 | NA | TRBJ2-7 | NA
TGTGCCAGCTCACCTAAAGGGCAGGGTTCACCCCTCCACTTT | CASSPKGQGSPLHF | TRBV18 | NA | TRBJ1-6 | NA
TGTGCCAGCAGCCGGACAGGGGGAATTTACGAGCAGTACTTC | CASSRTGGIYEQYF | TRBV3-1/TRBV3-2 | TRBD1 | TRBJ2-7 | once
TGTGCCAGCAGTGAAAATTGGGGCAGCTATAGCAATCAGCCCCAGCATTTT | CASSENWGSYSNQPQHF | TRBV6-1 | NA | TRBJ1-5 | NA
TGTGCCAGCAGCTCCTCGCGGGATCAGCCCCAGCATTTT | CASSSSRDQPQHF | TRBV11-1 | NA | TRBJ1-5 | few
TGTGCCAGCAGTTACTCCGTGACTAGCGGGAAACGAGACACAGATACGCAGTATTTT | CASSYSVTSGKRDTDTQYF | TRBV6-2/TRBV6-3 | TRBD2 | TRBJ2-3 | NA
TGTGCCAGCAGTTCTGGGACAGGGGCGAACTATGGCTACACCTTC | CASSSGTGANYGYTF | TRBV28 | TRBD1 | TRBJ1-2 | NA
TGCGCCAGCAGCATCGGGACATTTGGCGAAAAACTGTTTTTT | CASSIGTFGEKLFF | TRBV5-1 | NA | TRBJ1-4 | NA
TGTGCCAGCAGCCCCGGACAGGGGGGCTACGAGCAGTACTTC | CASSPGQGGYEQYF | TRBV6-5 | TRBD1 | TRBJ2-7 | NA
TGTGCCAGCAGCTTAAACTGGGGCTTCTACGAGCAGTACTTC | CASSLNWGFYEQYF | TRBV5-4 | NA | TRBJ2-7 | once
TGTGCCAGCAGTTACAGAGGAGGGAACACTGAAGCTTTCTTT | CASSYRGGNTEAFF | TRBV6-5 | NA | TRBJ1-1 | NA
TGTGCCTGGAGGATGACAGGGGGTGACGGAAACACCATATATTTT | CAWRMTGGDGNTIYF | TRBV30 | TRBD1 | TRBJ1-3 | few